The 24 T cell receptor beta chains below were found in one sample sequenced in a study of cytomegalovirus exposure and HLA in healthy donors. The repertoire was sequenced with immunoSEQ multiplex PCR; TCRdb's copy has only in-frame clones and lacks some. The sample has about 180,000 clones; around nine tenths are singletons. Sequencing input: PBMCs. Source of these receptors: a woman in her 30s in good health and CMV-seronegative.

V usage is TRBV27 and J usage is TRBJ1-5; D is possibly TRBD1 (5 bases). V was cut by 4 bases and J by 6 bases, with 13 bases left in between. Germline lookup yields CDR1 MNHEY and CDR2 SMNVEV (reference sequence). The CDR3 runs 14 residues. The DNA of the CDR3 is TGTGCCAGCAGTTCACAGGATTCCCGTCAGCCCCAGCATTTT. This translates into CASSSQDSRQPQHF.

The chain couples TRBV5-1 to TRBJ1-1; 7 nucleotides agree with TRBD1. The CDR3 runs to 12 residues. Germline lookup yields CDR1 SGHRS and CDR2 YFSETQ. Trimming took 5 bases from V and 5 from J; bases not matched to a gene: 3. CDR3 loop: CASREGATEAFF. The DNA of the CDR3 is TGCGCCAGCAGGGAGGGGGCTACTGAAGCTTTCTTT.

This chain's CDR3 is CASSPSWLYNYGYTF. CDR3 sequence (DNA): TGTGCCAGCAGCCCTAGTTGGCTTTATAACTATGGCTACACCTTC. V gene TRBV7-9 combines with J gene TRBJ1-2, with D unclear. The V end lost 5 bases, the J end lost 1 base, and 14 bases lay between the germline ends. Germline values: CDR1 SEHNR, CDR2 FQNEAQ (reference sequence). The CDR3 spans 15 residues.

This clone was detected only a few times. V usage is TRBV19 and J usage is TRBJ1-4; D gene uncertain. Deletions cut 5 bases from V and 6 bases from J, with 16 bases between. The CDR3 runs to 15 residues. Germline-derived CDR1 and CDR2 are LNHDA and SQIVND (reference sequence). The CDR3 here is CASSSASRGDEKLFF. Here the CDR3 DNA reads TGTGCCAGTAGTTCCGCCTCCCGCGGAGATGAAAAACTGTTTTTT.

This chain connects TRBV5-1 to TRBJ1-4, with a tentative D call TRBD1 (5 bases). The V end was cut by 3 bases, the J end by 6 bases, with 15 bases between. This CDR3 contains 15 residues. Germline V lookup: CDR1 SGHRS, CDR2 YFSETQ. DNA of the CDR3: TGCGCCAGCAGCTCAACAGGCTATCTGGATGAAAAACTGTTTTTT. Translation: CASSSTGYLDEKLFF.

This chain connects TRBV30 to TRBJ2-1, with D possibly being TRBD2 (6 bases). The CDR3 has 14 amino acids. Trimming removed 1 base at V and 5 bases at J, with 12 bases between. Germline values: CDR1 GTSNPN, CDR2 SVGIG (reference sequence). CDR3 sequence reads: CAWSGGDGNNEQFF. The CDR3 nucleotides are TGTGCCTGGAGTGGGGGGGACGGTAACAATGAGCAGTTCTTC.

V is TRBV6-5 and J is TRBJ1-1, with 7 bases matching TRBD1. Germline V gene lookup returns CDR1 MNHEY and CDR2 SVGAGI. The CDR3 totals 16 residues. The V gene end was trimmed by 1 base and the J gene end by 0 bases; junction bases not matched to a gene: 5. DNA for the CDR3: TGTGCCAGCAGTTACTTGATAGGGGGCTTGAACACTGAAGCTTTCTTT. This codes for CASSYLIGGLNTEAFF.

The chain employs TRBV9 and TRBJ2-5; TRBD2 agrees at 10 bases. Germline V lookup: CDR1 SGDLS, CDR2 YYNGEE. V lost 3 bases, J lost 0 bases, and 8 bases stayed unmatched. The CDR3 is 17 amino acids. The CDR3 nucleotides are TGTGCCAGCAGCGCCGGAGAGCGGGGGGGCCACCAAGAGACCCAGTACTTC. Encoded protein: CASSAGERGGHQETQYF.

For the CDR3, the DNA is TGCGCCAGCAGCCATCAGACTAGCGGACCTAGCGTGACCCAGTACTTC. Residues: CASSHQTSGPSVTQYF. The rearrangement joins TRBV4-1 to TRBJ2-5; 9 positions match TRBD2. Losses at the gene ends were 3 bases for V and 7 bases for J; bases not matched to a gene: 12. In germline, CDR1 is MGHRA, CDR2 YSYEKL. CDR3 length: 16 amino acids.

Comments on this clone: The junction does not match germline at one end; this may be a read error. The genes are TRBV30 and TRBJ2-3, with D possibly matching TRBD2 (7 bases). Germline V gives CDR1 GTSNPN, CDR2 SVGIG (reference sequence). This CDR3 has 11 residues. The CDR3 region is CAWSDGGGPHF. CDR3 DNA sequence: TGTGCCTGGAGTGATGGCGGGGGCCCTCATTTT.

This clone was recorded only once. V usage is TRBV7-2 and J usage is TRBJ2-7; perhaps TRBD2 as D (6 bases). V lost 7 bases to trimming and J lost 7 bases, with 14 bases between them. Germline V gene lookup returns CDR1 SGHTA and CDR2 FQGNSA. This CDR3 is built from 12 residues. CDR3 DNA: TGTGCCAGCACCTTGGAAGGAGGGGAGCAGTACTTC. Its translation is CASTLEGGEQYF.

The chain carries TRBV5-1 and TRBJ1-1; 7 bases are a match to TRBD1. V shed 4 bases, J shed 6 bases, and the junction held 6 bases outside the gene matches. This CDR3 spans 13 amino acids. Looked up from germline, CDR1 is SGHRS and CDR2 is YFSETQ. The CDR3: CASSPDRVAEAFF. The CDR3 DNA is TGCGCCAGCAGCCCCGACAGGGTCGCTGAAGCTTTCTTT.

V is TRBV7-2 and J is TRBJ2-7; 8 bases agree with TRBD1. The CDR3 is 17 amino acids. With V trimmed by 0 bases and J by 1 base, 8 bases remained unmatched. CDR1 SGHTA and CDR2 FQGNSA come from the germline V gene. The CDR3 coding sequence is TGTGCCAGCAGCTTAGCTTTATTCGGGACAGGTTCCTACGAGCAGTACTTC. Translated, it gives CASSLALFGTGSYEQYF.

The chain links TRBV4-1 to TRBJ2-3; D gene ambiguous. V lost 0 bases to trimming and J lost 0 bases, with 13 bases between them. Germline V gene lookup returns CDR1 MGHRA and CDR2 YSYEKL. The CDR3 sequence is 17 residues long. CDR3 in amino acids: CASSQEKVHSSTDTQYF. In nucleotides, the CDR3 is TGCGCCAGCAGCCAAGAGAAAGTCCACAGTAGCACAGATACGCAGTATTTT.

The chain recombines TRBV2 with TRBJ2-2; perhaps TRBD2 as D (5 bases). CDR3 size: 13 residues. The germline V gene encodes CDR1 SNHLY and CDR2 FYNNEI. V shed 7 bases and J shed 2 bases, with 8 bases lying between them. CDR3 amino acids: CASTGINTGELFF. The DNA for the CDR3 is TGTGCCAGCACGGGAATAAACACCGGGGAGCTGTTTTTT.

The CDR3 here is CASSLDGQGALSGANVLTF. In nucleotides, the CDR3 is TGTGCCAGCAGCTTAGACGGACAGGGGGCCCTCTCTGGGGCCAACGTCCTGACTTTC. J is TRBJ2-6 and V is TRBV7-2; 11 bases fit TRBD1. The CDR3 has 19 residues. Germline loops: CDR1 SGHTA, CDR2 FQGNSA. J was trimmed by 0 bases and V by 1 base; bases with no gene match: 5.

This chain links TRBV6-6 with TRBJ2-7; weak D call: TRBD1 (6 bases). The V end was cut by 6 bases, the J end by 2 bases, with 17 bases between. The V gene's germline CDR1 is MNHNY and CDR2 SVGAGI (reference sequence). The CDR3 runs 15 residues. For the CDR3, the DNA is TGTGCCAGCAGCGTCGTGGACAGCATAACCTACGAGCAGTACTTC. Translating gives CASSVVDSITYEQYF.

V gene TRBV5-1 combines with J gene TRBJ2-5; 8 bases are a match to TRBD2. The germline CDR1 and CDR2 sequences are SGHRS and YFSETQ. The CDR3 consists of 14 residues. Germline trimming cut 6 bases from V and 2 bases from J; bases unmatched to any gene: 6. The CDR3 region is CASNSGGTQETQYF. CDR3 DNA: TGCGCCAGCAATTCGGGGGGGACACAAGAGACCCAGTACTTC. Drawing the rest from reference TRBV5-1 and TRBJ2-5, the complete variable domain is KAGVTQTPRYLIKTRGQQVTLSCSPISGHRSVSWYQQTPGQGLQFLFEYFSETQRNKGNFPGRFSGRQFSNSRSEMNVSTLELGDSALYLCASNSGGTQETQYFGPGTRLLVL.

This chain links TRBV2 with TRBJ2-7; 9 bases are a match to TRBD2. The CDR3 runs 14 residues. With V trimmed by 6 bases and J by 3 bases, 6 bases remained unmatched. Germline loops: CDR1 SNHLY, CDR2 FYNNEI. The CDR3 DNA reads as TGTGCCAGCAGCGGACTAGCGAGAGACTACGAGCAGTACTTC. Translating it yields CASSGLARDYEQYF.

V gene TRBV4-2 combines with J gene TRBJ1-2, with D perhaps TRBD1 (5 bases). The germline gives CDR1 LGHNA, CDR2 YNFKEQ. The CDR3 covers 13 residues. V gave up 4 bases and J gave up 8 bases, with 14 bases separating them. The CDR3 loop is CASSLLSRQGYTF. In DNA, the CDR3 is TGTGCCAGCAGCCTACTTTCTAGACAGGGCTACACCTTC.

V usage is TRBV9 and J usage is TRBJ1-4; 8 bases agree with TRBD1. Germline V gives CDR1 SGDLS, CDR2 YYNGEE. J was trimmed by 3 bases and V by 2 bases; bases with no gene match: 12. This CDR3 is 18 amino acids long. The DNA of the CDR3 is TGTGCCAGCAGCGTCCGGGACAGGCTCCAATGGGCTAATGAAAAACTGTTTTTT. Amino acids: CASSVRDRLQWANEKLFF.

The count of this clone is one. The chain uses TRBV2 and TRBJ2-7, with 8 bases aligning to TRBD1. Trimming removed 6 bases from V and 7 bases from J; junction bases left unmatched: 11. The germline gives CDR1 SNHLY, CDR2 FYNNEI. The CDR3 has 14 amino acids. The CDR3 nucleotides read TGTGCCAGCAGGAATGGACAGGGCGTGGGTGAGCAGTACTTC. Translating it yields CASRNGQGVGEQYF.

The gene calls are TRBV4-3 and TRBJ2-3; 9 nucleotides match TRBD2. CDR1 and CDR2 (germline): LGHNA, YSLEER. The V gene end was trimmed by 1 base and the J gene end by 2 bases; junction bases not matched to a gene: 1. This CDR3 region has 15 residues. CDR3 sequence reads: CASSQGLADTDTQYF. CDR3 bases: TGCGCCAGCAGCCAAGGACTAGCGGACACAGATACGCAGTATTTT.

This rearrangement joins TRBV11-2 to TRBJ1-5; D ambiguous. Germline CDR1 and CDR2: SGHAT and FQNNGV. V gave up 4 bases and J gave up 4 bases, with 8 bases separating them. The CDR3 extends over 13 amino acids. Here the CDR3 DNA reads TGTGCCAGCAGCTCGCAAGAGAATCAGCCCCAGCATTTT. It specifies CASSSQENQPQHF.